This T cell receptor beta chain was captured by sequencing in a study of post-analysis software for immune sequencing data (dated by TCRdb to about 2015). With regard to the full study: Disease courses on record covered relapsing-remitting, secondary progressive and progressive-relapsing multiple sclerosis, though some patients had no subtype annotation. Patient repertoires were compared against around 10 previously published healthy control repertoires from donors aged roughly 6 to 27 years. A subset of samples was prepared in parallel using single-end sample barcoding, then pooled and co-amplified after Illumina adapter ligation.

The germline V gene gives CDR1 as MNHNS and CDR2 as SASEGT. Inclusive of the bounding cysteine and phenylalanine, the CDR3 is 16 residues long. Only the CDR3 DNA stays, 48 bases, in frame from base 1. V trim: 6 bases; J trim: 1 base; unmatched bases: 9. The paper as a whole reports these results and caveats: When samples were clustered directly using the F measure, samples prepared in the same batch co-clustered strongly, which prompted a batch-effect correction. Multiple sclerosis patients had significantly lower normalized Chao1 diversity than controls, a result that suggests substantial peripheral T-cell clonal expansion. Roughly 5 TRBV segments, including TRBV5-6, TRBV5-1 and TRBV20-1, were significantly more frequent in patients than controls. The control group was slightly older than the multiple sclerosis patient group.

Libraries came from PCR. The sequencer was an Illumina HiSeq 2500. To reduce PCR and sequencing biases, unique molecular identifiers were incorporated into the TCR beta cDNA libraries. Some 500,000 cDNA molecules were obtained for every 1 to 10 million input T cells, so each molecule roughly corresponded to one T cell. The patient libraries were prepared and sequenced with the same protocol used for the earlier healthy control dataset. Within a given batch, samples were prepared together, multiplexed and sequenced on the same HiSeq lane. The study's own analysis went as follows. MIGEC handled the raw barcoded reads, throwing out single-read molecular identifier groups before consensus assembly and CDR3 extraction. Clonotype tables were post-analysed with VDJtools, and diversity was normalized by down-sampling all datasets to the smallest sample size. To correct batch-related cross-sample contamination, repertoire overlap clustering matched CDR3 amino acid sequences but not nucleotide sequences. Using fastp trimming at Q25 and MiXCR clonotype assembly, TCRdb reanalyzed the public sequencing data and kept in-frame beta chains. CDR3 protein duplicates are merged, each entry listing the most common genes and DNA. The authors' filters were not applied to this entry. The sample table holds 650,000 to 850,000 distinct CDR3 sequences, of which approximately 53% were seen once. The ten largest clones take up roughly 4.4% of the sample.

TCR beta repertoires were profiled from peripheral blood of approximately 13 young patients with multiple sclerosis to demonstrate the VDJtools post-analysis software. The multiple sclerosis patients were children and adolescents between roughly 6 and 17 years of age. With respect to this clonotype: This receptor's antigen is unknown. Base-call qualities are not available, and no considerably larger clone is one nucleotide away.

The V and J genes are TRBV6-1 and TRBJ2-1, and 7 junctional nucleotides match TRBD1. The sequence derives from a girl aged 10-17 years with multiple sclerosis. Material for sequencing was blood. CDR3 loop: CASREWGTASYNEQFF. DNA sequence: TGTGCCAGCAGGGAATGGGGGACAGCATCCTACAATGAGCAGTTCTTC.